This T cell receptor beta chain was captured in a study of cytomegalovirus exposure and HLA in healthy donors. Study-wide points: According to a subsequent analysis, TCR clusters identified in the first cohort showed a tendency to co-occur across the roughly 130 validation repertoires. Associated with cytomegalovirus, according to the listing, were 150 to 200 TCR beta chains.

The ends were cut back, 2 bases at V and 3 bases at J, with 12 bases in the middle. CDR3 size: 15 residues. Germline V gene lookup returns CDR1 SGHRS and CDR2 YFSETQ. The protocol was immunoSEQ multiplex PCR, while the TCRdb copy is restricted to in-frame clones and leaves out a portion. Here the sample spans a few hundred thousand clones, 90% being singletons. On this clone: Antigen specificity is unknown.

The source material was PBMCs. The chain joins TRBV5-1 to TRBJ1-5; D might be TRBD1 (6 bases). The TCR was taken from a woman aged 18 to 35 in good health and CMV-seronegative. In nucleotides, the CDR3 is TGCGCCAGCAGCTTCGCCGGGGGGGCCAATCAGCCCCAGCATTTT. Translating it yields CASSFAGGANQPQHF.